This T cell receptor beta chain was captured in a study of PD-1 blockade in classical Hodgkin lymphoma (TCRdb year 2020). General notes on the study: Nivolumab dosing was 3 mg/kg intravenously every 2 weeks, continuing until either disease progression or unacceptable toxicity. The study used TCR beta sequencing and CyTOF to define a peripheral blood immune signature of response to PD-1 blockade in classical Hodgkin lymphoma. Beyond this particular receptor, the publication reports: Trial patients with a complete response had baseline diversity similar to that of newly diagnosed patients, while partial responders and progressors had significantly lower diversity. CD4+ but not CD8+ TCR diversity rose significantly by C4D1 (p=0.0027 vs p=0.16), most apparent in complete responders (p=0.02). Baseline TCR diversity was reported to be lower in newly diagnosed patients than in healthy donors and to be lower still in relapsed/refractory patients. Lower diversity was seen in patients whose nivolumab began less than 1 year after ASCT, and these patients were left out of later analyses so that immune reconstitution would not confound the results. Only a single clinical trial cohort was studied, and what caused the repertoire differences, possibly disease activity or prior therapy, remained undefined.

The time point label here, explained by the study, means: cycle 4 day 1 (C4D1), after less than 7 weeks of nivolumab. All trial patients had relapsed after autologous stem cell transplantation, with cohorts A, B and C differing in prior brentuximab vedotin exposure. CD4+ T cells were purified from thawed PBMCs by magnetic negative selection with a Miltenyi CD4+ T cell isolation kit. The trial cohort included fewer than 65 patients with relapsed/refractory classical Hodgkin lymphoma, and each patient had a best overall response of complete response, partial response or progressive disease. Single-agent nivolumab was administered to trial patients in the multi-cohort phase II CheckMate 205 trial. An independent review committee assessed best overall response by applying the 2007 International Working Group response criteria. Trial PBMCs were collected immediately before nivolumab initiation (C1D1) and during therapy at cycle 2 day 1 and cycle 4 day 1. Peripheral blood was collected in 8 mL Vacutainer Cell Preparation Tubes, from which PBMCs were isolated by centrifugation and then cryopreserved. Purified CD4+ and CD8+ fractions were prepared only for cases with an additional available PBMC sample. Magnetically labelled cells were removed on LS columns in a quadroMACS separator, and the flow-through was retained as the purified fraction.

Genomic DNA was isolated using the Qiagen DNeasy kit from unsorted PBMCs as well as from negatively selected CD4+ and CD8+ fractions. Using primers that anneal to V and J segments, immunoSEQ multiplex PCR amplified the TCR beta CDR3 regions. Amplification bias was minimized using a synthetic immune receptor repertoire, and residual bias was removed computationally after sequencing. Per the source publication's procedure: Repertoire diversity was quantified as the Shannon entropy index using custom Python scripts. Unsorted, CD4+ and CD8+ repertoires were analyzed separately, except in combined analyses where CD4+ and CD8+ sequences were merged in silico. Clonal expansion was defined as at least a 2-fold frequency increase after treatment relative to C1D1, with a pseudocount of 0.5 for undetected baseline clones. Clones with 0 or 1 copy at C1D1 were classified as singleton clones, and clones with 2 or more copies were classified as non-singleton clones. Clones expanded in unsorted samples were labelled as CD4+, CD8+ or unknown by matching protein sequences in sorted samples from the same patient. Wilcoxon tests were applied to paired samples to test diversity changes from C1D1 to C4D1. TCRdb carries this immuneACCESS record with in-frame sequences only. Its versions omit some clonotypes, under half of them owing to an unresolved V gene in the studies checked, with the rest unexplained. The V and J calls and clone size were taken over from that table, and D and trimming were inferred from the DNA. Counted in this sample were approximately 22,000 clones; under 75% of them appeared once. Roughly 1.2% of the sample belongs to the ten largest clones.

At the junction V is shortened by 2 bases and J by 1 base, with 12 bases in between. CDR1 and CDR2 are drawn from the germline V gene: SGDLS, YYNGEE. Taken from cysteine to phenylalanine, the CDR3 has 15 residues. This entry keeps only the CDR3 DNA: 45 bases, framed from base 1. Regarding this clone: What antigen it recognizes has not been identified. Base qualities are not recorded, but no much larger clone differs from it by a single base.

The TCR sequence derives from a human donor with classical Hodgkin lymphoma. Sequenced material: CD4+ T cells from blood, taken before the fourth cycle of nivolumab. Here the chain combines TRBV9 and TRBJ2-5; the D gene lacks a confident call. The CDR3: CASSVDGLFQETQYF. At the DNA level, the sequence is TGTGCCAGCAGCGTCGACGGGCTGTTCCAAGAGACCCAGTACTTC.